The sequence of this T cell receptor (beta chain) was determined in a study of identical twins. Concerning this clonotype: What it binds is not known.

Among all donors, each was a healthy Caucasian. Study-level points and caveats: Reduced insertions were recorded for abundant cord blood beta clonotypes, with no such pattern in memory repertoires. Within beta out-of-frame sequences, the excess sharing observed between twins was weaker.

Carrying unique molecular identifiers, the cDNA also gained a universal primer site through template switching. One entry per CDR3 protein, called by TCRdb with MiXCR from the 5' RACE reads. In the table there are about 890,000 distinct CDR3 sequences, 9% to 15% of which are singletons. Deletions cut 4 bases from V and 5 bases from J, with 17 bases between. Germline loops: CDR1 MDHEN, CDR2 SYDVKM. This CDR3 comprises 15 residues. The same sample was also studied in work on yellow fever vaccine responses in identical twins.

This TCR was sampled from a woman younger than 30 in good health. The chain employs TRBV28 and TRBJ2-5; D could derive from TRBD1 or TRBD2 (5 bases each). Sequenced material: PBMCs. CDR3 DNA: TGTGCCAGCAGTTCTTTTGACGGGAAGGGGGAGACCCAGTACTTC. Translating gives CASSSFDGKGETQYF.